The source of this T cell receptor beta chain is a study of cytomegalovirus exposure and HLA in healthy donors. General observations from the study: In the 95 to 150 validation repertoires, about 94% of cluster scores exceeded 0, per a later analysis. Through in vitro validation, three CMV-associated chains were shown to be specific for CMV antigens. Cytomegalovirus status was reportedly diagnosed by the classifier with high sensitivity and specificity. Cytomegalovirus association was assigned to 150 to 200 TCR beta chains.

There are 17 residues in the CDR3. Germline CDR1 reads SGHTA; CDR2 reads FQGNSA. V was cut by 2 bases and J by 0 bases, with 15 bases left in between. This table comes from immunoSEQ multiplex PCR, and its TCRdb copy is limited to in-frame clones, with some not included. The sample records 150,000 to 200,000 clones, roughly nine tenths being singletons. About this clone itself: Its antigen is undetermined.

V and J are TRBV7-2 and TRBJ2-3; D possibly corresponds to TRBD2 (6 bases). This TCR derives from a man aged 18-30 years in good health and CMV-seropositive. Sequencing used PBMCs. The CDR3 coding sequence is TGTGCCAGCAGCTTACCTAGCGACATCGCTAGCACAGATACGCAGTATTTT. It specifies CASSLPSDIASTDTQYF.